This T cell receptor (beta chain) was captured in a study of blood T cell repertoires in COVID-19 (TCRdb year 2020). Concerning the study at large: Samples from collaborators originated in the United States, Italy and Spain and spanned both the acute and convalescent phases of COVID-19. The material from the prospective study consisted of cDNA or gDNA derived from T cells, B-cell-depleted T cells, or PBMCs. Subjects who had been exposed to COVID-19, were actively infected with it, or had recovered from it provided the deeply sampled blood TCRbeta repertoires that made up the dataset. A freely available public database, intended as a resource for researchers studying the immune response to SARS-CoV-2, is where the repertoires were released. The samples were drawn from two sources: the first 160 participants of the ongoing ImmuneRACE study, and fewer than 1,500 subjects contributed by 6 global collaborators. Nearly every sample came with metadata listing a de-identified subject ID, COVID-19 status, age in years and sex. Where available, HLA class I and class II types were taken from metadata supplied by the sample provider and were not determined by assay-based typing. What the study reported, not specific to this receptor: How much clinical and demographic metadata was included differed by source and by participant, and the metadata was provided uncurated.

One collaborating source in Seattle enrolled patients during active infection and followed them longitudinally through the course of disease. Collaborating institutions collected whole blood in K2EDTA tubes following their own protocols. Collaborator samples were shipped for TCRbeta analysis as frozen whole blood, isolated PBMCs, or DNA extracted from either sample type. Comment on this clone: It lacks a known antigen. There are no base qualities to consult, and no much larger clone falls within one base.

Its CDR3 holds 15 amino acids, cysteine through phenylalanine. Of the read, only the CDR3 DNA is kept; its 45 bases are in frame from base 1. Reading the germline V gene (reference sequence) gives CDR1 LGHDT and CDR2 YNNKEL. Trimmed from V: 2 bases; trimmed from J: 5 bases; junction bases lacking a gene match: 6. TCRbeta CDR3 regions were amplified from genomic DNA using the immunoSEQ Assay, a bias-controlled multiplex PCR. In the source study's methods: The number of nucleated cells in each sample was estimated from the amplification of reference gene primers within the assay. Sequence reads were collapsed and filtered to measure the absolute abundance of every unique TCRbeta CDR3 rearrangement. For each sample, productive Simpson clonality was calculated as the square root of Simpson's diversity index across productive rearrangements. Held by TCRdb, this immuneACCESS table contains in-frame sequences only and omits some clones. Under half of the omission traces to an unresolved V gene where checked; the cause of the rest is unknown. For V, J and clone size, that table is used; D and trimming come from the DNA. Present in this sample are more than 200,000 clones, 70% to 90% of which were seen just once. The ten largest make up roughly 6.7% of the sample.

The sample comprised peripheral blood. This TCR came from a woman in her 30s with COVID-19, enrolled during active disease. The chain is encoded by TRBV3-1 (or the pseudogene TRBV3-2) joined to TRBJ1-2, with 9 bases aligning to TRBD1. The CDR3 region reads CASSQLDRGSYGYTF. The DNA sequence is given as TGTGCCAGCAGCCAATTGGACAGGGGCTCATATGGCTACACCTTC.